These 8 T cell receptor beta chains were all obtained from the same sample, sequenced in a study of cytomegalovirus exposure and HLA in healthy donors. Amplification used 60 Vbeta primers and 13 Jbeta primers. Here immunoSEQ multiplex PCR was the method, and the copy in TCRdb shows in-frame clones only, minus some. This table has 200,000 to 250,000 clones, around 83% appearing once. The sequenced sample was PBMCs. All receptors come from a woman aged 35 to 49 in good health and CMV-seronegative.

The chain couples TRBV29-1 to TRBJ1-1; D not resolved. The CDR3 contains 13 residues. V was trimmed by 4 bases and J by 2 bases, leaving 11 bases between them. The germline V gene has CDR1 SQVTM and CDR2 ANQGSEA. DNA for the CDR3: TGCAGCGTTGCCGTATCGCTAAACACTGAAGCTTTCTTT. Amino acid sequence: CSVAVSLNTEAFF.

The chain is built from TRBV21-1 and TRBJ2-5; TRBD1, the D gene given by the table, was not confirmed from the DNA. TRBV21-1 is an annotated pseudogene. This CDR3 comprises 13 residues. The CDR3 DNA reads as TGTGCCAGCAGCAAACAAAACCAAGAGACCCAGTACTTC. Protein: CASSKQNQETQYF.

This chain uses TRBV5-1 with TRBJ2-1; D is perhaps TRBD2 (6 bases). There are 15 residues in the CDR3. V shed 0 bases and J shed 4 bases, with 11 bases lying between them. The V gene's germline CDR1 is SGHRS and CDR2 YFSETQ. DNA for the CDR3: TGCGCCAGCAGCTTGGCCGGGGCGGGATACAATGAGCAGTTCTTC. Its translation is CASSLAGAGYNEQFF.

This rearrangement joins TRBV28 to TRBJ2-1, with 7 bases identical to TRBD1. This CDR3 region has 14 residues. Germline lookup yields CDR1 MDHEN and CDR2 SYDVKM. V lost 6 bases to trimming and J lost 3 bases; unmatched junction nucleotides: 5. The CDR3 DNA reads as TGTGCCAGCAGAGGGGGCTTAAGCTACAATGAGCAGTTCTTC. Its translation is CASRGGLSYNEQFF. Together with reference TRBV28 and TRBJ2-1, the CDR3 gives the full variable domain: DVKVTQSSRYLVKRTGEKVFLECVQDMDHENMFWYRQDPGLGLRLIYFSYDVKMKEKGDIPEGYSVSREKKERFSLILESASTNQTSMYLCASRGGLSYNEQFFGPGTRLTVL.

The gene calls are TRBV19 and TRBJ2-7; 10 nucleotides agree with TRBD1. CDR1 is LNHDA, CDR2 SQIVND, per germline (reference sequence). The CDR3 is 15 residues long. Trimming took 4 bases from V and 2 from J; bases not matched to a gene: 5. The CDR3 DNA reads as TGTGCCAGTAGTAGCGCGACAGGGGGCACCTACGAGCAGTACTTC. Translated, it gives CASSSATGGTYEQYF.

A note on this clone: Different DNA sequences within this sample yield the same CDR3. The genes are TRBV19 and TRBJ2-2; maybe TRBD2 (5 bases). The germline CDR1 and CDR2 sequences are LNHDA and SQIVND (reference sequence). The CDR3 length is 13 residues. V lost 3 bases and J lost 4, with 6 bases in between. For the CDR3, the DNA is TGTGCCAGTAGTATTGGAGGCACCGGGGAGCTGTTTTTT. Protein sequence: CASSIGGTGELFF.

This clone was seen once. The V call is TRBV10-3, the J call TRBJ2-1, with TRBD1 identical over 7 bases. The CDR3 is 12 amino acids. The germline V gene has CDR1 ENHRY and CDR2 SYGVKD. V was clipped by 6 bases and J by 6 bases; unmatched bases: 2. The CDR3 DNA reads as TGTGCCATCAGCTCAGGGGGCAATGAGCAGTTCTTC. Residues: CAISSGGNEQFF.

The chain has TRBV5-1 and TRBJ2-1; D possibly corresponds to TRBD2 (5 bases). Trimming pared 0 bases from V and 0 bases from J, leaving 10 bases between. This CDR3 has 16 residues. The germline V gene encodes CDR1 SGHRS and CDR2 YFSETQ. The DNA for the CDR3 is TGCGCCAGCAGCTTGGGAGGGCTCCGCTCCTACAATGAGCAGTTCTTC. Translated: CASSLGGLRSYNEQFF.